The clone carrying this T cell receptor (beta chain) has a handful of counts. Its antigen is undetermined. Preparation of the TCRbeta library was carried out with unique molecular identifiers. TCRdb used MiXCR to reprocess the PCR reads, holding one entry per CDR3 protein. The data show 98,000 or so distinct CDR3 sequences, more than 20% seen once. V was clipped by 7 bases and J by 6 bases; unmatched bases: 6. The CDR3 is 13 amino acids. The germline V gene has CDR1 MDHEN and CDR2 SYDVKM. The data originate from a study of T-cell reconstitution after alpha-beta-depleted transplantation in children. Whole-study results and caveats: Several hundred rapidly expanded clones from non-depleted graft cells reportedly supplied alpha-beta T cells about two months post-transplant.

The chain couples TRBV28 to TRBJ2-7; 10 bases line up with TRBD1. Here the sequenced sample was PBMCs, taken before TCRalphabeta/CD19-depleted stem cell transplant. The receptor's source is a boy younger than 10 with acute lymphoblastic leukemia, due to receive a stem cell transplant. CDR3 loop: CASTGTGEGEQYF. DNA for the CDR3: TGTGCCAGCACTGGGACAGGGGAAGGCGAGCAGTACTTC. The full variable domain, in which reference TRBV28 and TRBJ2-7 provide the parts outside the CDR3, is DVKVTQSSRYLVKRTGEKVFLECVQDMDHENMFWYRQDPGLGLRLIYFSYDVKMKEKGDIPEGYSVSREKKERFSLILESASTNQTSMYLCASTGTGEGEQYFGPGTRLTVT.